Sequencing of this T cell receptor beta chain was carried out in a study of PD-1 blockade in mismatch repair-deficient tumors. Study overall: Patients had 11 to 13 mismatch repair-deficient cancer types and were previously treated and progressing.

Trimming took 7 bases from V and 2 from J; bases not matched to a gene: 8. The germline gives CDR1 ENHRY, CDR2 SYGVKD. The CDR3 is made up of 15 amino acids. Only in-frame clones appear in the TCRdb table, and some are missing; sequencing was by immunoSEQ multiplex PCR. Of 30,000 to 40,000 clones in the sample, 75% to 90% were seen once. This clone has a handful of counts. All patients were mismatch repair deficient, assessed by either PCR or immunohistochemistry. TCR sequencing covered a few patients who responded to pembrolizumab. Sequenced here: PBMCs, sampled roughly 6 weeks after starting pembrolizumab. This sequence joins TRBV10-3 and TRBJ2-7, with 10 nucleotides matching TRBD1. This receptor was identified in an adult with mismatch repair-deficient cancer. This chain's CDR3 is CAIKHTGTGAYEQYF. CDR3 sequence (DNA): TGTGCCATCAAACACACCGGGACAGGGGCCTACGAGCAGTACTTC.